Shown below are 30 T cell receptor beta chains from a single sample sequenced in a study of Graves' ophthalmopathy and Graves' hyperthyroidism. RNA transcripts provided the template for amplifying TCR beta CDR3 regions. Investigators did first-round RT-PCR with HTBI primers, then second-round multiplex PCR. TCRdb used MiXCR to reprocess the multiplex PCR reads, holding one entry per CDR3 protein. The sample has over 650,000 distinct CDR3 sequences; more than 40% are singletons. Sequencing used peripheral blood. Receptor source: an adult man with Graves' ophthalmopathy.

This clonotype was observed at least ten times. The J gene is TRBJ1-5, the V gene TRBV7-8; D is perhaps TRBD1 (5 bases). This CDR3 is built from 16 residues. V dropped 5 bases and J dropped 0 bases, with 14 bases sitting between them. Germline assignment: CDR1 SGHVS and CDR2 FQNEAQ. CDR3 loop: CASSPKRQFSNQPQHF. As DNA, the CDR3 is TGTGCCAGCAGCCCGAAGAGACAGTTTAGCAATCAGCCCCAGCATTTT.

V is TRBV10-3 and J is TRBJ2-7; TRBD2 aligns across 8 bases. V was clipped by 6 bases and J by 3 bases; unmatched bases: 7. CDR3 size: 14 residues. Looked up from germline, CDR1 is ENHRY and CDR2 is SYGVKD. CDR3 bases: TGTGCCATCAGAACCGGGACTAGGAGCTACGAGCAGTACTTC. This encodes CAIRTGTRSYEQYF.

As to this clonotype: A much more abundant neighbour one base away suggests this may be a read error. This chain uses TRBV9 with TRBJ2-7, with D hard to call. Germline CDR1 is SGDLS and CDR2 is YYNGEE. The CDR3 totals 14 residues. CDR3 nucleotides: TGTGCCGGCAGCGTAGGTCCAGAAGTCTACGAGCAGTACTTC. Translated: CAGSVGPEVYEQYF.

This clonotype showed up just a few times. V usage is TRBV10-3 and J usage is TRBJ1-1; a weak D match, TRBD1 (5 bases). Looked up from germline, CDR1 is ENHRY and CDR2 is SYGVKD. The V gene lost 0 bases and the J gene lost 7 bases, with 12 bases spanning the gap. The CDR3 length is 14 residues. Here the CDR3 reads CAISESGASLEAFF. CDR3 sequence (DNA): TGTGCCATCAGTGAGTCCGGGGCATCCCTTGAAGCTTTCTTT.

This chain uses TRBV15 with TRBJ1-1, with 7 bases that match TRBD1. This CDR3 contains 18 residues. Per the germline V gene, CDR1 is LNHNV and CDR2 is YYDKDF (reference sequence). The J segment lost 0 bases and the V segment lost 3 bases, leaving 13 bases of the junction unmatched. CDR3 protein: CATSSLDRDSRLNTEAFF. The CDR3 DNA reads as TGTGCCACCAGCAGCCTAGACAGGGACAGTCGGTTGAACACTGAAGCTTTCTTT. The full variable domain, rest sourced from reference TRBV15 and TRBJ1-1, is DAMVIQNPRYQVTQFGKPVTLSCSQTLNHNVMYWYQQKSSQAPKLLFHYYDKDFNNEADTPDNFQSRRPNTSFCFLDIRSPGLGDTAMYLCATSSLDRDSRLNTEAFFGQGTRLTVV.

This clonotype showed up many times. This CDR3 reads CAISDKNEKLFF. For the CDR3, the DNA is TGTGCCATCAGTGATAAGAATGAAAAACTGTTTTTT. V gene TRBV10-3 combines with J gene TRBJ1-4, with D unresolved. In germline, CDR1 is ENHRY, CDR2 SYGVKD. V lost 3 bases to trimming and J lost 5 bases, with 4 bases between them. The CDR3 runs to 12 residues.

Worth noting for this clonotype: A much larger clonotype is one base distant, so this may be a read error. The chain combines TRBV20-1 with TRBJ1-1, with no clear D. The CDR3 sequence is 13 residues long. V was cut by 5 bases and J by 1 base, with 11 bases left in between. CDR1 and CDR2 from the germline V gene are DFQATT and SNEGSKA (reference sequence). The CDR3 DNA reads as TGCAGTGCTTGTAACAACCGGAACACTGAAGCTTTCTTT. Protein sequence: CSACNNRNTEAFF.

The gene calls are TRBV13 and TRBJ1-4, with TRBD1 matching 8 bases. J was trimmed by 1 base and V by 5 bases; bases with no gene match: 3. The germline V gene has CDR1 PRHDT and CDR2 FYEKMQ (reference sequence). The CDR3 is 15 amino acids. DNA for the CDR3: TGTGCCAGCAGCGTGGGGACAGGAACTAATGAAAAACTGTTTTTT. This encodes CASSVGTGTNEKLFF.

This clonotype was observed a few times. The chain employs TRBV24-1 and TRBJ2-3; tentative D call: TRBD2 (6 bases). The CDR3 runs 16 residues. Germline CDR1 is KGHDR and CDR2 is SFDVKD. V was shortened by 10 bases and J by 4 bases, with 23 bases between the two germline ends. CDR3 DNA sequence: TGTGCCACGAGTCCGGGGGTTAGCGGTGATGCAGATACGCAGTATTTT. Its translation is CATSPGVSGDADTQYF.

The chain joins TRBV29-1 to TRBJ2-6, with 8 bases aligning to TRBD1. The CDR3 consists of 14 residues. Germline V gene lookup returns CDR1 SQVTM and CDR2 ANQGSEA. V lost 6 bases, J lost 12 bases, and 13 bases stayed unmatched. Here the CDR3 DNA reads TGCAGCGTAGCCCCTGACAGGGGCTTCTCCGTCCTGACTTTC. As protein: CSVAPDRGFSVLTF.

This clonotype was detected ten times or more. This chain links TRBV12-3 or TRBV12-4 with TRBJ2-7, with D uncertain. Trimming stripped 5 bases from V and 6 bases from J, with 11 bases between. The CDR3 sequence is 12 residues long. The CDR3 sequence is CASSLRFSEQYF. CDR3 in DNA: TGTGCCAGCAGTCTTCGGTTCTCCGAGCAGTACTTC.

This clonotype occurred many times. CDR3 DNA: TGCGCCAGCGCCCGGGTCGGGGAGACCCAGTACTTC. It is translated as CASARVGETQYF. The chain is built from TRBV4-1 and TRBJ2-5, with unresolved D. Germline V gene sequence: CDR1 MGHRA, CDR2 YSYEKL. V was trimmed by 8 bases and J by 5 bases, leaving 12 bases between them. This CDR3 region has 12 residues.

V gene TRBV7-2 combines with J gene TRBJ1-6, with a possible D match to TRBD1 (5 bases). Trimming pared 5 bases from V and 8 bases from J, leaving 13 bases between. The CDR3 runs to 14 residues. Germline values: CDR1 SGHTA, CDR2 FQGNSA. The CDR3 DNA follows: TGTGCCAGCAGCGCCAGGGAAACCGATTCACCCCTCCACTTT. This encodes CASSARETDSPLHF.

Ten or more counts support this clonotype. J is TRBJ2-6 and V is TRBV9, with unresolved D. CDR3 size: 14 residues. CDR1 SGDLS and CDR2 YYNGEE come from the germline V gene. Trimming took 4 bases from V and 4 from J, leaving 9 bases between them. CDR3 protein: CASSHEGGANVLTF. DNA for the CDR3: TGTGCCAGCAGCCACGAAGGCGGGGCCAACGTCCTGACTTTC.

This clonotype appeared many times. The J gene is TRBJ1-4, the V gene TRBV4-2; D perhaps matches TRBD1 (6 bases). Germline V gene data show CDR1 as LGHNA and CDR2 as YNFKEQ. Between the trimmed V and J ends, which lost 3 bases and 4 bases, there was a span of 12 bases. The CDR3 spans 15 residues. DNA for the CDR3: TGTGCCAGCAGCCACTACAGGGAGTATAATGAAAAACTGTTTTTT. This encodes CASSHYREYNEKLFF.

This clonotype was recorded many times. The chain links TRBV29-1 to TRBJ1-2, with D perhaps TRBD1 (6 bases). This CDR3 contains 14 residues. The ends were cut back, 4 bases at V and 8 bases at J, with 20 bases in the middle. Germline V gene data show CDR1 as SQVTM and CDR2 as ANQGSEA. CDR3 in amino acids: CSVGQRTANRGYTF. The CDR3 DNA reads as TGCAGCGTTGGACAGAGGACAGCCAATAGAGGCTACACCTTC.

This clonotype was seen repeatedly, ten times or more. The chain combines TRBV7-8 with TRBJ2-7; 9 bases agree with TRBD1. V was clipped by 4 bases and J by 0 bases; unmatched bases: 4. The germline V gene encodes CDR1 SGHVS and CDR2 FQNEAQ. This CDR3 has 15 amino acids. The CDR3 coding sequence is TGTGCCAGCAGCTACGACAGGGGGTCCTCCTACGAGCAGTACTTC. Protein sequence: CASSYDRGSSYEQYF.

This clonotype was observed at least ten times. The chain has TRBV20-1 and TRBJ2-5; 8 positions agree with TRBD2. V lost 1 base and J lost 4; bases outside the gene matches: 8. The CDR3 sequence is 15 residues long. Per the germline V gene, CDR1 is DFQATT and CDR2 is SNEGSKA (reference sequence). For the CDR3, the DNA is TGCAGTGCTAGAGCCGGGGAGCGGGAGACAGAGACCCAGTACTTC. This codes for CSARAGERETETQYF.

About this clonotype: At one boundary the junction diverges from the germline segment, which might be a read error. The genes are TRBV2 and TRBJ1-3; D perhaps matches TRBD1 (5 bases). This CDR3 has 14 residues. CDR1 is SNHLY and CDR2 is FYNNEI in the germline V gene. CDR3 nucleotides: TGTGCCTGCAGTGCCCGGGATAGGGGCTACACCATATATTTT. It specifies CACSARDRGYTIYF.

This clonotype was observed a few times. The germline gene is not matched at one end of the junction; a read error may be the cause. The chain couples TRBV7-2 to TRBJ2-7, with 7 bases lining up with TRBD1. From germline, CDR1 is SGHTA and CDR2 FQGNSA. The CDR3 runs 13 residues. CDR3 region: CASSQTGAYEQYF. CDR3 nucleotide sequence: TGCGCCAGCAGCCAAACAGGGGCCTACGAGCAGTACTTC. The complete variable domain, with remaining parts taken from reference TRBV7-2 and TRBJ2-7, reads GAGVSQSPSNKVTEKGKDVELRCDPISGHTALYWYRQSLGQGLEFLIYFQGNSAPDKSGLPSDRFSAERTGGSVSTLTIQRTQQEDSAVYLCASSQTGAYEQYFGPGTRLTVT.

With respect to this clonotype: Compared with germline, one end of the junction differs, possibly owing to a read error. The gene calls are TRBV14 and TRBJ1-2; TRBD1 agrees at 10 bases. This CDR3 contains 17 residues. Germline loops: CDR1 SGHDN, CDR2 FVKESK. The CDR3 DNA sequence: TGTGCCGGCAGCCATTCCTGGGGGACAGGGGAGCGAAGTGGCTACACCTTC. Encoded protein: CAGSHSWGTGERSGYTF.

Regarding this clonotype: An end of the junction differs from the germline gene, which may be a read error. The chain has TRBV10-3 and TRBJ2-6, with 9 bases that match TRBD1. Germline-derived CDR1 and CDR2 are ENHRY and SYGVKD. This CDR3 is built from 13 residues. The CDR3, as DNA: TGTGCCATCAGAACAGGGGGCGCGAACACTGAAGCTTTC. Encoded protein: CAIRTGGANTEAF.

This clonotype was counted ten times or more. The rearrangement uses TRBV9 and TRBJ2-5; D not certain. The V end lost 5 bases, the J end lost 1 base, and 9 bases lay between the germline ends. This CDR3 spans 13 amino acids. Germline CDR1 and CDR2: SGDLS and YYNGEE. DNA for the CDR3: TGTGCCAGCAGACAGAACCTCCAAGAGACCCAGTACTTC. It yields the protein CASRQNLQETQYF.

At least ten counts were recorded for this clonotype. J is TRBJ1-2 and V is TRBV29-1; no clear D gene. Between the trimmed V and J ends, which lost 3 bases and 5 bases, there was a span of 37 bases. CDR1 and CDR2 (germline): SQVTM, ANQGSEA. The CDR3 totals 21 residues. The CDR3 loop reads CSVDPDLDKTHPLAAEYGYTF. CDR3 DNA: TGCAGCGTTGATCCCGATCTGGATAAAACTCACCCCCTCGCTGCAGAGTATGGCTACACCTTC.

This clonotype was seen only a few times. The J gene is TRBJ2-5, the V gene TRBV12-3 or TRBV12-4; D is possibly TRBD2 (5 bases). The CDR3 contains 16 residues. Trimming left V 5 bases short and J 4 bases short, with 20 bases between. In nucleotides, the CDR3 is TGTGCCAGCAGTGAGGGTGATCGTAATTTTGGAGAGACCCAGTACTTC. It is translated as CASSEGDRNFGETQYF.

In regard to this clonotype: A single base separates this from a much larger clone, so it may be a read error. This sequence joins TRBV4-3 and TRBJ1-2, with unresolved D. V shed 7 bases and J shed 2 bases, with 20 bases lying between them. The germline V gene has CDR1 LGHNA and CDR2 YSLEER. The CDR3 length is 16 residues. The CDR3 region has the DNA TGCGCCAGCAACCACGGGTATTCCCGGAGGAACTATGGCTACACCTTC. Translation: CASNHGYSRRNYGYTF.

This clonotype was observed once. The chain combines TRBV24-1 with TRBJ2-5, with 9 bases identical to TRBD2. CDR1 KGHDR and CDR2 SFDVKD come from the germline V gene. This CDR3 comprises 14 residues. V gave up 5 bases and J gave up 2 bases; unmatched junction bases: 2. This chain's CDR3 is CATSVGLAQETQYF. CDR3 DNA: TGTGCCACCAGTGTCGGACTAGCGCAAGAGACCCAGTACTTC.

A note on this clonotype: A read error may produce the germline difference seen at one junction end. The chain joins TRBV7-9 to TRBJ2-7, with 9 bases fitting TRBD2. The germline V gene has CDR1 SEHNR and CDR2 FQNEAQ (reference sequence). This CDR3 is built from 12 residues. DNA of the CDR3: TGTGCTAGCAGCTCGACTAGCGGCGAGCAGTACTTC. Residues: CASSSTSGEQYF. The variable domain in full, completed from reference TRBV7-9 and TRBJ2-7, reads DTGVSQNPRHKITKRGQNVTFRCDPISEHNRLYWYRQTLGQGPEFLTYFQNEAQLEKSRLLSDRFSAERPKGSFSTLEIQRTEQGDSAMYLCASSSTSGEQYFGPGTRLTVT.

The V gene is TRBV20-1, the J gene TRBJ1-2; a weak D match, TRBD1 (6 bases). The CDR3 extends over 13 amino acids. Germline lookup yields CDR1 DFQATT and CDR2 SNEGSKA (reference sequence). V lost 6 bases, J lost 6 bases, and 17 bases lay in between. The chain's CDR3 is CSAGGQSLDGYTF. The CDR3 DNA follows: TGCAGTGCGGGAGGACAGAGTCTGGATGGCTACACCTTC.

A note on this clonotype: The junction differs from germline at one of its ends, possibly a read error. The chain has TRBV15 and TRBJ2-2; D is possibly TRBD1 (5 bases). The CDR3 loop spans 14 amino acids. Per germline, CDR1 LNHNV and CDR2 YYDKDF (reference sequence). The CDR3 sequence: CATGRVQDTGELFF. The CDR3 DNA reads as TGTGCCACCGGCAGAGTACAGGACACTGGGGAGCTGTTTTTT.